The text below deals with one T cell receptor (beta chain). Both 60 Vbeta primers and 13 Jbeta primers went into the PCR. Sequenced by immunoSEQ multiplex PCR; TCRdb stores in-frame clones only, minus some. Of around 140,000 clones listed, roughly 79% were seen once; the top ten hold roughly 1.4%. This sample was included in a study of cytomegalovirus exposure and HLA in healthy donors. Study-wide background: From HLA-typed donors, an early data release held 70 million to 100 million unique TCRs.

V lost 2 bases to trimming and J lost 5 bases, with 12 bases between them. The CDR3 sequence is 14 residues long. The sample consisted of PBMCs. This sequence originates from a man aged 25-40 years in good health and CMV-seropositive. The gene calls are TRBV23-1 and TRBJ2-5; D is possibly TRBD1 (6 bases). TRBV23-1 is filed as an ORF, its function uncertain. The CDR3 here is CASSQKQGRETQYF. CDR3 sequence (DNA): TGCGCCAGCAGTCAAAAACAGGGTCGTGAGACCCAGTACTTC.